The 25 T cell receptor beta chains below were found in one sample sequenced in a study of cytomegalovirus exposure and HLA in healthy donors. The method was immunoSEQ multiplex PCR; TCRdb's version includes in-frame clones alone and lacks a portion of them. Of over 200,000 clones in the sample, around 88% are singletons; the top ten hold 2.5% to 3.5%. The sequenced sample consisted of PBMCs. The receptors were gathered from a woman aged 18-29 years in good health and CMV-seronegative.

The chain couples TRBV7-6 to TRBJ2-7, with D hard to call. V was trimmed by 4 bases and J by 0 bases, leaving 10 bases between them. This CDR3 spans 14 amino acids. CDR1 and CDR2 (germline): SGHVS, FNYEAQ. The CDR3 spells CASSSSILSYEQYF. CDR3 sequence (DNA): TGTGCCAGCAGCTCGAGCATCCTCTCCTACGAGCAGTACTTC.

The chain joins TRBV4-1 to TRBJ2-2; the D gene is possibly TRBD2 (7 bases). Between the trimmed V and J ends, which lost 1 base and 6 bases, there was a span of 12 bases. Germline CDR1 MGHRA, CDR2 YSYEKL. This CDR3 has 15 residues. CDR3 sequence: CASSQGGGGSGELFF. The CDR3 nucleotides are TGCGCCAGCAGCCAAGGAGGGGGGGGTTCCGGGGAGCTGTTTTTT.

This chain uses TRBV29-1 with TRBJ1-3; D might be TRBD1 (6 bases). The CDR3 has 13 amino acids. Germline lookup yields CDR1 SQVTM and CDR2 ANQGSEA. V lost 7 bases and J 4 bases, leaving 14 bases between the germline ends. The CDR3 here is CSARQDWGNTIYF. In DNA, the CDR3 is TGCAGCGCCCGACAGGACTGGGGAAACACCATATATTTT.

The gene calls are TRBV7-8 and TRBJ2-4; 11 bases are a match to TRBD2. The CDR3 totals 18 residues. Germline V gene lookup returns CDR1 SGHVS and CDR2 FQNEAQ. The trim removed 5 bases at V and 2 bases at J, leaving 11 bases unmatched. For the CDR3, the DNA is TGTGCCAGCAGCGTATTGGTAGCGGGAGGGCCTTCCAAAAACATTCAGTACTTC. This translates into CASSVLVAGGPSKNIQYF.

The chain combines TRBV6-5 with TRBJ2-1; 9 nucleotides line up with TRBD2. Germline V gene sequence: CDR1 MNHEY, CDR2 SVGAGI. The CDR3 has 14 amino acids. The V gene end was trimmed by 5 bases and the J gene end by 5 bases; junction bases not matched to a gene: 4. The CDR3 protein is CASSTSGPHNEQFF. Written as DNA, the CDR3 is TGTGCCAGCAGTACTAGCGGGCCCCACAATGAGCAGTTCTTC.

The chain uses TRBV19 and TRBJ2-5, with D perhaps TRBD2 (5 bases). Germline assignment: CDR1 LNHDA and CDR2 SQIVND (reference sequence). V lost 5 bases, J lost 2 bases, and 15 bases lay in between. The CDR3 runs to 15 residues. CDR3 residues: CASSVAGAVQETQYF. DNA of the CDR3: TGTGCCAGTAGTGTGGCGGGCGCGGTACAAGAGACCCAGTACTTC.

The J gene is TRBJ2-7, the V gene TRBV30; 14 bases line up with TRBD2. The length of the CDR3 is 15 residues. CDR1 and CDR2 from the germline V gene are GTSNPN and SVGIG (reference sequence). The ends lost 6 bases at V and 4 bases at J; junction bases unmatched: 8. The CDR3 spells CACQPGLAGAYEQYF. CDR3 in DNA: TGTGCCTGTCAACCGGGACTAGCGGGAGCGTACGAGCAGTACTTC.

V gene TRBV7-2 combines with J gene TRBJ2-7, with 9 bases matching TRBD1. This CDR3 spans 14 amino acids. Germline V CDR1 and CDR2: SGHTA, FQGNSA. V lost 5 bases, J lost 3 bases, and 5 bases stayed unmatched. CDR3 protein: CASSPGTGFYEQYF. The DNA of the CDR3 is TGTGCCAGCAGCCCCGGGACAGGGTTCTACGAGCAGTACTTC.

The CDR3 nucleotides are TGTGCCAGCAGCCAACAATCGACAGGATTGAACACCGGGGAGCTGTTTTTT. Protein: CASSQQSTGLNTGELFF. The V call is TRBV7-9, the J call TRBJ2-2; a possible D gene is TRBD1 (6 bases). CDR3 length equals 17 residues. CDR1 is SEHNR and CDR2 is FQNEAQ in the germline V gene (reference sequence). V shed 5 bases and J shed 1 base, with 17 bases lying between them.

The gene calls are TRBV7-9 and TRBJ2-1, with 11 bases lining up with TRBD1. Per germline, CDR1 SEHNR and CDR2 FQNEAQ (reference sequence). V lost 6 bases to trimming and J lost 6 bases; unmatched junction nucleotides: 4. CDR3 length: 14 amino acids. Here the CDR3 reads CASSRTGGLNEQFF. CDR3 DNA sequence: TGTGCCAGCAGTCGGACAGGGGGCCTCAATGAGCAGTTCTTC.

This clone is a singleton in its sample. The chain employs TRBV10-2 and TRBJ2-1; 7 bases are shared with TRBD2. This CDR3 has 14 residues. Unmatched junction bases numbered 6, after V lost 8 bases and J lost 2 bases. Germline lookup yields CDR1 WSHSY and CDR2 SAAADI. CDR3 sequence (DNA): TGCGCCAGCGCACTAGCGCTAACCTACAATGAGCAGTTCTTC. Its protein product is CASALALTYNEQFF.

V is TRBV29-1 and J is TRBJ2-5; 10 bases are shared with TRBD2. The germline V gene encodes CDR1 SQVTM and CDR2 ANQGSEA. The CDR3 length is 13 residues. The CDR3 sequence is CSQAGGPGETQYF. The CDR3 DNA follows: TGCAGTCAAGCGGGAGGGCCGGGGGAGACCCAGTACTTC.

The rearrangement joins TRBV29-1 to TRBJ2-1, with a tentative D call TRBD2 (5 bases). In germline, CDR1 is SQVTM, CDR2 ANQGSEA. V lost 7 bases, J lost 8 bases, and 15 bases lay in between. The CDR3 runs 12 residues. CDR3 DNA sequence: TGCAGCGCAACGGCGGCGGGTGATGAGCAGTTCTTC. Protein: CSATAAGDEQFF.

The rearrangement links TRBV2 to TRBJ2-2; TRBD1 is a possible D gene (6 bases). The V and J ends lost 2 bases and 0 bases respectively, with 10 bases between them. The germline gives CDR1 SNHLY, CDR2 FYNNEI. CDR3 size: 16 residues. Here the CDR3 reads CASSERRGSNTGELFF. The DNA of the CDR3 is TGTGCCAGCAGTGAACGCAGGGGCTCGAACACCGGGGAGCTGTTTTTT.

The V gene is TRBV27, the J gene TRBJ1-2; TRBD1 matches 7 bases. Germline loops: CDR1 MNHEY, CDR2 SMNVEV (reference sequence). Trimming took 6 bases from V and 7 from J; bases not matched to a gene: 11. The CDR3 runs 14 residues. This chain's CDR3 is CASRLGPGTAGYTF. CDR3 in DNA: TGTGCCAGCAGGTTAGGCCCCGGGACAGCTGGCTACACCTTC.

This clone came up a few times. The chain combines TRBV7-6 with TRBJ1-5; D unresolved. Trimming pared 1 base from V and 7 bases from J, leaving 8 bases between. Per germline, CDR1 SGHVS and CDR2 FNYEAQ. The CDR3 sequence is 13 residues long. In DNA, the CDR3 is TGTGCCAGCAGCTTAGAACTAGGACAGCCCCAGCATTTT. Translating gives CASSLELGQPQHF.

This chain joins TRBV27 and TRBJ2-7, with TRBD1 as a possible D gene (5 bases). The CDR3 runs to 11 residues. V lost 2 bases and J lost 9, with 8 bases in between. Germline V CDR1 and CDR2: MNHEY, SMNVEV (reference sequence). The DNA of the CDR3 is TGTGCCAGCAGTTTACAGGGAAGGCAGTACTTC. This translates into CASSLQGRQYF.

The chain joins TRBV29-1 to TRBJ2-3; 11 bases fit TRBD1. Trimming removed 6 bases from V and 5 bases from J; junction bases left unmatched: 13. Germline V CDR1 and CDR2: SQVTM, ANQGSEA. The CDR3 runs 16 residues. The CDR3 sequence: CSVQGQGEDSRDTQYF. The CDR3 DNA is TGCAGCGTCCAGGGACAGGGGGAGGATTCGAGAGATACGCAGTATTTT.

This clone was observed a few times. CDR3 loop: CASSVDAGDDTQYF. CDR3 nucleotide sequence: TGTGCCAGCAGCGTAGACGCGGGGGACGATACGCAGTATTTT. The chain combines TRBV9 with TRBJ2-3, with 7 bases that match TRBD2. Germline loops: CDR1 SGDLS, CDR2 YYNGEE. The CDR3 is 14 amino acids. With V trimmed by 0 bases and J by 6 bases, 4 bases remained unmatched.

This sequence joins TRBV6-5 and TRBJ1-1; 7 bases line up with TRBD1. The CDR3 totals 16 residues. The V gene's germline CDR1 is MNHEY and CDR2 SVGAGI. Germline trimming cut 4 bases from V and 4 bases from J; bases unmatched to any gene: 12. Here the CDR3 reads CASSSIMTGIGTEAFF. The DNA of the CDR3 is TGTGCCAGCAGTTCCATTATGACAGGGATAGGCACTGAAGCTTTCTTT.

CDR3 loop: CASSLRVWGGLNTGELFF. The CDR3 bases are TGCGCCAGCAGCCTACGAGTATGGGGGGGGTTAAACACCGGGGAGCTGTTTTTT. J is TRBJ2-2 and V is TRBV4-3, with TRBD2 identical over 7 bases. Germline lookup yields CDR1 LGHNA and CDR2 YSLEER. The CDR3 length is 18 residues. The V gene end was trimmed by 4 bases and the J gene end by 2 bases; junction bases not matched to a gene: 13.

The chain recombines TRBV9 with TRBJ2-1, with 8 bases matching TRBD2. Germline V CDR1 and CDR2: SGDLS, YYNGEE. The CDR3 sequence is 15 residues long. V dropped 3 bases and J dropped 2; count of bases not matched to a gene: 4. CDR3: CASSGSGDAYNEQFF. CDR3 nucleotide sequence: TGTGCCAGCAGCGGTAGCGGGGATGCCTACAATGAGCAGTTCTTC.

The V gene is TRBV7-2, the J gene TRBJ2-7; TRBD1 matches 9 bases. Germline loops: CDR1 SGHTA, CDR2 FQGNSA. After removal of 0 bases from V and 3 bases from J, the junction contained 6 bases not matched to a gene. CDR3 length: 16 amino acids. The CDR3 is CASSLAGGQGIYEQYF. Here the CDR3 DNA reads TGTGCCAGCAGCTTAGCCGGAGGACAGGGGATCTACGAGCAGTACTTC.

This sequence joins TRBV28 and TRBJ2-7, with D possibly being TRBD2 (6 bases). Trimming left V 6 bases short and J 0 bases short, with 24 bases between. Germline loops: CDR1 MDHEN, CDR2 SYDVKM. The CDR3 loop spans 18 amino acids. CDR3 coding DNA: TGTGCCAGCAGCTCCCCCCGTTGGCTAGCGCGAAACTCCTACGAGCAGTACTTC. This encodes CASSSPRWLARNSYEQYF.

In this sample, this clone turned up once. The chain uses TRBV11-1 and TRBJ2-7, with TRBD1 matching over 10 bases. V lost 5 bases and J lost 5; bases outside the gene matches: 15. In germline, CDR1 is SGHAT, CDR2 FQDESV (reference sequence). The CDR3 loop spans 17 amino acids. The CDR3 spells CASSGGTGVSSRDEQYF. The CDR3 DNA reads TGTGCCAGCAGCGGTGGGACAGGGGTTAGTTCTCGGGACGAGCAGTACTTC.